One and the same sample provided the 21 T cell receptor beta chains below, sequenced in a study of metastatic and nonmetastatic thyroid tumors. TCRdb re-processed the PCR reads through MiXCR. The sample consists of 15,000 to 25,000 clones, 25% of them appearing once. All patients were treatment-naive before thyroid surgery. The material sequenced was blood. Receptors were obtained from a male donor with papillary thyroid cancer or a benign thyroid nodule (not recorded which). Some clones in this sample may be carry-over from other donors' samples.

The V gene is TRBV13, the J gene TRBJ2-2; D is unclear. This CDR3 is built from 14 residues. The germline V and J ends were trimmed by 5 bases and 4 bases, with 11 bases remaining between them. The germline gives CDR1 PRHDT, CDR2 FYEKMQ (reference sequence). The CDR3 protein is CASSTQRLTGELFF. The CDR3 coding sequence is TGTGCCAGCAGCACACAGAGACTCACCGGGGAGCTGTTTTTT.

The genes are TRBV7-8 and TRBJ2-7, with D unclear. The V gene lost 5 bases and the J gene lost 5 bases, with 13 bases spanning the gap. CDR1 is SGHVS and CDR2 is FQNEAQ in the germline V gene. The CDR3 covers 13 residues. The CDR3 bases are TGTGCCAGCAGCGGACGGTTTATGGACGAGCAGTACTTC. Translating gives CASSGRFMDEQYF.

V gene TRBV19 combines with J gene TRBJ2-3; either TRBD1 or TRBD2 may fit D (5 bases each). Trimming left V 2 bases short and J 0 bases short, with 9 bases between. Looked up from germline, CDR1 is LNHDA and CDR2 is SQIVND (reference sequence). This CDR3 region has 15 residues. The CDR3 spells CASSIPGRSTDTQYF. The CDR3 bases are TGTGCCAGTAGTATACCGGGGCGGAGCACAGATACGCAGTATTTT.

By sample fraction, this clone is medium-sized. The V call is TRBV7-9, the J call TRBJ2-7, with 9 bases aligning to TRBD1. The length of the CDR3 is 14 residues. Germline assignment: CDR1 SEHNR and CDR2 FQNEAQ (reference sequence). Trimming at V came to 7 bases and at J to 3 bases, leaving 7 bases not matched to a gene. CDR3 bases: TGTGCCAGCACCGCGACAGGGGGGCGCTACGAGCAGTACTTC. Its translation: CASTATGGRYEQYF.

This clone was observed a few times. The gene calls are TRBV6-1 and TRBJ2-6; 9 nucleotides align to TRBD2. The V gene end was trimmed by 2 bases and the J gene end by 4 bases; junction bases not matched to a gene: 9. CDR1 is MNHNS, CDR2 SASEGT, per germline. The CDR3 has 18 residues. CDR3 nucleotides: TGTGCCAGCAGTGAAAGGTGGCGGGAGGGCTCCGGGGCCAACGTCCTGACTTTC. It codes for CASSERWREGSGANVLTF.

This clone counts as medium-sized. Distinct nucleotide sequences in the sample also encode this CDR3. The genes are TRBV25-1 and TRBJ1-1; D gene uncertain. V was shortened by 3 bases and J by 2 bases, with 7 bases between the two germline ends. The germline gives CDR1 MGHDK, CDR2 SYGVNS. The CDR3 is 13 residues long. The CDR3: CASSDPGNTEAFF. CDR3 DNA sequence: TGTGCCAGCAGTGATCCGGGTAACACTGAAGCTTTCTTT.

This clone was counted between two and nine times. The CDR3 DNA reads as TGTGCCAGTAGTCTACGACAGGGGAGTAACTATGGCTACACCTTC. Protein: CASSLRQGSNYGYTF. V usage is TRBV19 and J usage is TRBJ1-2; TRBD1 matches 8 bases. CDR3 size: 15 residues. The trim removed 5 bases at V and 1 base at J, leaving 6 bases unmatched. Germline V CDR1 and CDR2: LNHDA, SQIVND (reference sequence).

There are a few counts of this clone. This chain uses TRBV19 with TRBJ2-1; 8 bases are a match to TRBD1. The CDR3 has 15 amino acids. Trimming took 5 bases from V and 6 from J; bases not matched to a gene: 9. The germline V gene encodes CDR1 LNHDA and CDR2 SQIVND (reference sequence). DNA for the CDR3: TGTGCCAGTAGTTCATGGACAGGGATGCGCAATGAGCAGTTCTTC. Translation: CASSSWTGMRNEQFF.

This clone appeared once. This chain uses TRBV4-2 with TRBJ2-1; D remains unclear. Trimming stripped 3 bases from V and 8 bases from J, with 8 bases between. The CDR3 extends over 12 amino acids. CDR1 LGHNA and CDR2 YNFKEQ come from the germline V gene. CDR3 nucleotide sequence: TGTGCCAGCAGCCATTTAAGGGATGAGCAGTTCTTC. Encoded protein: CASSHLRDEQFF.

About this clone: Mismatch with germline at one junction end may stem from a read error. The rearrangement uses TRBV18 and TRBJ1-4; weak D call: TRBD1 (5 bases). Germline V gene sequence: CDR1 KGHSH, CDR2 LQKENI. The CDR3 has 16 residues. The CDR3 bases are TGTGTCAGCTCACCAAAAACCAGGGCAGATAATGAAAAACTGTTTTTT. Encoded protein: CVSSPKTRADNEKLFF.

The gene calls are TRBV6-2 or TRBV6-3 and TRBJ2-3; 16 positions match TRBD2. There are 19 residues in the CDR3. The junction had 8 bases not matched to a gene; V was cut back by 0 bases and J by 5 bases. Germline lookup yields CDR1 MNHEY and CDR2 SVGEGT. The CDR3: CASSYSGTSGRALGDTQYF. The CDR3 region has the DNA TGTGCCAGCAGTTACTCTGGGACTAGCGGGAGGGCCCTCGGAGATACGCAGTATTTT.

This clone was seen only once. The V call is TRBV20-1, the J call TRBJ2-6; D unclear. Germline V CDR1 and CDR2: DFQATT, SNEGSKA (reference sequence). This CDR3 spans 12 amino acids. Trimming removed 3 bases at V and 2 bases at J, with 2 bases between. Written as DNA, the CDR3 is TGCAGTGCTAGTCCTGGGGCCAACGTCCTGACTTTC. Its translation is CSASPGANVLTF.

This clone was found a few times. The chain carries TRBV12-3 or TRBV12-4 and TRBJ2-2; the D gene could be TRBD1 or TRBD2 (6 bases each). This CDR3 has 17 amino acids. Between the trimmed V and J ends, which lost 3 bases and 1 base, there was a span of 15 bases. Written as DNA, the CDR3 is TGTGCCAGCAGTTTGGGGGGACCGACAGGGAACACCGGGGAGCTGTTTTTT. It specifies CASSLGGPTGNTGELFF.

This CDR3 is CASSLAGWALNTGELFF. The CDR3 region has the DNA TGTGCCAGCAGCTTAGCTGGCTGGGCCCTGAACACCGGGGAGCTGTTTTTT. The chain joins TRBV7-2 to TRBJ2-2; unclear D gene. The V gene's germline CDR1 is SGHTA and CDR2 FQGNSA. Trimming took off 0 bases at V and 1 base at J, with 12 bases between the two ends. CDR3 size: 17 residues.

In its sample, this clone is medium-sized (0.01 to 0.1%). This CDR3 reads CASSSPSSTYEQYF. The CDR3 DNA follows: TGTGCCAGCAGTTCCCCGTCTAGTACGTACGAGCAGTACTTC. The chain has TRBV28 and TRBJ2-7; D is ambiguous. The ends were cut back, 4 bases at V and 4 bases at J, with 14 bases in the middle. CDR3 size: 14 residues. CDR1 and CDR2 from the germline V gene are MDHEN and SYDVKM. Looking up the rest from reference TRBV28 and TRBJ2-7 gives the full variable domain: DVKVTQSSRYLVKRTGEKVFLECVQDMDHENMFWYRQDPGLGLRLIYFSYDVKMKEKGDIPEGYSVSREKKERFSLILESASTNQTSMYLCASSSPSSTYEQYFGPGTRLTVT.

This clone was detected only a few times. This chain uses TRBV12-3 or TRBV12-4 with TRBJ1-2; TRBD1 aligns across 8 bases. V lost 7 bases, J lost 4 bases, and 8 bases stayed unmatched. The length of the CDR3 is 14 residues. This chain's CDR3 is CASTRTGRFYGYTF. DNA for the CDR3: TGTGCCAGCACCAGGACAGGGAGGTTCTATGGCTACACCTTC.

Here the CDR3 DNA reads TGTGCCAGCAGCTCGTCATTCGGAGATACCTACGAGCAGTACTTC. This encodes CASSSSFGDTYEQYF. This chain links TRBV7-6 with TRBJ2-7; D unresolved. Trimming pared 4 bases from V and 2 bases from J, leaving 15 bases between. Germline V gene data show CDR1 as SGHVS and CDR2 as FNYEAQ. The CDR3 extends over 15 amino acids.

The chain employs TRBV19 and TRBJ1-2, with D possibly being TRBD1 (6 bases). V lost 9 bases and J lost 5, with 13 bases in between. The CDR3 contains 12 residues. The germline V gene has CDR1 LNHDA and CDR2 SQIVND (reference sequence). The CDR3, as DNA: TGTGCCAGCGGACAGACGACTTATGGCTACACCTTC. As protein: CASGQTTYGYTF. The whole variable domain, remainder taken from reference TRBV19 and TRBJ1-2, is DGGITQSPKYLFRKEGQNVTLSCEQNLNHDAMYWYRQDPGQGLRLIYYSQIVNDFQKGDIAEGYSVSREKKESFPLTVTSAQKNPTAFYLCASGQTTYGYTFGSGTRLTVV.

The chain has TRBV28 and TRBJ2-2, with 12 positions matching TRBD2. J was trimmed by 8 bases and V by 6 bases; bases with no gene match: 13. The CDR3 extends over 17 amino acids. The V gene's germline CDR1 is MDHEN and CDR2 SYDVKM. As DNA, the CDR3 is TGTGCCAGCAGAACGACTAGCGGGAGCACGGGTTTGGGGGAGCTGTTTTTT. It specifies CASRTTSGSTGLGELFF.

The chain joins TRBV20-1 to TRBJ1-1; perhaps TRBD1 as D (5 bases). This CDR3 is 14 amino acids long. V shed 4 bases and J shed 3 bases, with 15 bases lying between them. CDR1 is DFQATT and CDR2 is SNEGSKA in the germline V gene (reference sequence). The CDR3 DNA is TGCAGTGCTACCCCGGGGGTAGGAGACACTGAAGCTTTCTTT. It specifies CSATPGVGDTEAFF.

At least ten counts were recorded for this clone. The V gene is TRBV29-1, the J gene TRBJ1-2, with TRBD1 identical over 7 bases. V was pared by 2 bases and J by 4 bases, with 7 bases of the junction left unmatched. The CDR3 contains 14 residues. The germline gives CDR1 SQVTM, CDR2 ANQGSEA. CDR3 loop: CSVETRTGSYGYTF. The CDR3 DNA sequence: TGCAGCGTTGAAACCCGGACAGGAAGCTATGGCTACACCTTC.